A selection of T cell receptor beta chains follows, all from one sample in a study of blood T cell repertoires in COVID-19. TCRdb's table, derived via immunoSEQ multiplex PCR, lists solely in-frame clones and lacks some. This table holds approximately 37,000 clones, about nine tenths found once. Sequences were obtained from peripheral blood. These receptors were collected from a man in his fifties or sixties with active COVID-19. Each CDR3 is given with its conserved first and last residue. D genes are given only for firm matches. Clone size is not always given. Where it is, it says once, few, many or a class for expanded clones.

d_gene: TRBD1
v_gene: TRBV5-8
j_gene: TRBJ2-5
abundance: .
CDR3aa: CASSPQGQETQYF
CDR3nt: TGTGCCAGCAGCCCACAGGGGCAAGAGACCCAGTACTTC

d_gene: .
v_gene: TRBV4-2
j_gene: TRBJ2-7
abundance: .
CDR3aa: CASSSHLGEQYF
CDR3nt: TGTGCCAGCAGCAGTCATCTCGGGGAGCAGTACTTC

d_gene: TRBD2
v_gene: TRBV6-4
j_gene: TRBJ2-3
abundance: .
CDR3aa: CASSVGTSGKGTQYF
CDR3nt: TGTGCCAGCAGTGTTGGGACTAGCGGGAAGGGCACGCAGTATTTT

d_gene: .
v_gene: TRBV27
j_gene: TRBJ1-1
abundance: .
CDR3aa: CASRGPNTEAFF
CDR3nt: TGTGCCAGCAGGGGGCCGAACACTGAAGCTTTCTTT

d_gene: .
v_gene: TRBV24-1
j_gene: TRBJ2-7
abundance: .
CDR3aa: CATSDTGGASYEQYF
CDR3nt: TGTGCCACCAGTGATACTGGGGGGGCATCCTACGAGCAGTACTTC

d_gene: .
v_gene: TRBV7-8
j_gene: TRBJ1-1
abundance: once
CDR3aa: CASSSPVQGRSTEAFF
CDR3nt: TGTGCCAGCAGCTCCCCGGTTCAGGGAAGGAGCACTGAAGCTTTCTTT

d_gene: .
v_gene: TRBV20-1
j_gene: TRBJ1-2
abundance: .
CDR3aa: CSASSLYGYTF
CDR3nt: TGCAGTGCTAGTTCCCTATATGGCTACACCTTC

d_gene: TRBD2
v_gene: TRBV11-3
j_gene: TRBJ2-1
abundance: .
CDR3aa: CASSLEAGGPNEQFF
CDR3nt: TGTGCCAGCAGCTTAGAAGCGGGAGGGCCCAATGAGCAGTTCTTC

d_gene: .
v_gene: TRBV6-2/TRBV6-3
j_gene: TRBJ1-5
abundance: .
CDR3aa: CASSYSQVYSNQPQHF
CDR3nt: TGTGCCAGCAGTTACTCTCAGGTTTATAGCAATCAGCCCCAGCATTTT

d_gene: .
v_gene: TRBV5-1
j_gene: TRBJ2-7
abundance: .
CDR3aa: CASSRTARVSYEQYF
CDR3nt: TGCGCCAGCAGCCGGACAGCTCGTGTTTCCTACGAGCAGTACTTC

d_gene: .
v_gene: TRBV5-6
j_gene: TRBJ1-2
abundance: .
CDR3aa: CASSLTTNYGYTF
CDR3nt: TGTGCCAGCAGCCTGACAACTAACTATGGCTACACCTTC

d_gene: .
v_gene: TRBV18
j_gene: TRBJ2-1
abundance: .
CDR3aa: CASSPRRGDQNEQFF
CDR3nt: TGTGCCAGCTCACCACGCAGGGGAGATCAGAATGAGCAGTTCTTC